Listed here are 2 T cell receptor beta chains from one sample, sequenced in a study of T cell responses to AZD1222 COVID-19 vaccine. The table came from immunoSEQ multiplex PCR; TCRdb's copy has only in-frame clones and leaves some out. The sample lists 100,000 to 150,000 clones, around 90% occurring once. The sequencing here drew on peripheral blood, taken on day 0 of AZD1222 vaccination. All receptors come from an adult in good health.

The chain joins TRBV14 to TRBJ1-2, with a weak D call TRBD1 (6 bases). With 1 base removed from V and 0 bases from J, the gap between germline ends came to 15 bases. Per the germline V gene, CDR1 is SGHDN and CDR2 is FVKESK. This CDR3 comprises 17 residues. The DNA for the CDR3 is TGTGCCAGCAGCCAAGCCAGGGGAGGGTCAGCTAACTATGGCTACACCTTC. It codes for CASSQARGGSANYGYTF. The full variable domain, its missing parts supplied by reference TRBV14 and TRBJ1-2, is EAGVTQFPSHSVIEKGQTVTLRCDPISGHDNLYWYRRVMGKEIKFLLHFVKESKQDESGMPNNRFLAERTGGTYSTLKVQPAELEDSGVYFCASSQARGGSANYGYTFGSGTRLTVV.

The chain has TRBV7-2 and TRBJ1-5, with TRBD1 identical over 12 bases. Trimming at V came to 5 bases and at J to 2 bases, leaving 7 bases not matched to a gene. This CDR3 contains 17 residues. The germline gives CDR1 SGHTA, CDR2 FQGNSA. The CDR3 DNA follows: TGTGCCAGCAGCCCGCCGGGACAGGGGGCAGGCAATCAGCCCCAGCATTTT. Translation: CASSPPGQGAGNQPQHF.